This T cell receptor (beta chain) stems from a study of PD-L1 blockade in urothelial cancer. Whole-study context: Researchers looked at the blood 3 weeks (second dose) and 6 weeks after treatment began.

The length of the CDR3 is 16 residues. Germline trimming cut 9 bases from V and 0 bases from J; bases unmatched to any gene: 10. Per germline, CDR1 MDHEN and CDR2 SYDVKM. A spike-in of synthetic TCR analog templates was added to each PCR. The data were produced by immunoSEQ multiplex PCR, yet TCRdb's version contains in-frame clones alone and is incomplete. The sample carries about 70,000 clones, approximately 81% recorded once. Patients in the study were battling locally advanced or metastatic urothelial carcinoma. This chain connects TRBV28 to TRBJ1-4; TRBD1 matches 7 bases. Sequencing used PBMCs, obtained around atezolizumab (anti-PD-L1) treatment. This TCR was sampled from a man between 65 and 80 years old with urothelial cancer. The CDR3 here is CASSRGQLATNEKLFF. CDR3 DNA: TGTGCCAGTTCGAGGGGGCAGCTTGCAACTAATGAAAAACTGTTTTTT.